A single T cell receptor beta chain is shown here with its context. V gave up 6 bases and J gave up 6 bases, with 12 bases separating them. The CDR3 totals 13 residues. Germline loops: CDR1 KGHSH, CDR2 LQKENI. This record belongs to a study of blood T cell repertoires in COVID-19. In the study overall: Acute-phase and convalescent COVID-19 samples originated in the United States, Italy and Spain. From T cells, B-cell-depleted T cells, or PBMCs came the material, which was cDNA or gDNA.

Per the study methods: Amplifying reference gene primers gave estimates of nucleated cell counts. The repertoire was sequenced with immunoSEQ multiplex PCR; TCRdb's copy has only in-frame clones and lacks some. V and J calls and clone size are those listed in that table; D and trimming were worked out from the DNA. The sample yields roughly 250,000 clones, nearly 90% seen once. Sequencing input: peripheral blood. This chain links TRBV18 with TRBJ1-5; D is uncertain. The source of this sequence is a woman aged 40 to 50 who had recovered from COVID-19. The DNA of the CDR3 is TGTGCCAGCTCCCCGGCGCTAGGTCAGCCCCAGCATTTT. It translates to CASSPALGQPQHF.